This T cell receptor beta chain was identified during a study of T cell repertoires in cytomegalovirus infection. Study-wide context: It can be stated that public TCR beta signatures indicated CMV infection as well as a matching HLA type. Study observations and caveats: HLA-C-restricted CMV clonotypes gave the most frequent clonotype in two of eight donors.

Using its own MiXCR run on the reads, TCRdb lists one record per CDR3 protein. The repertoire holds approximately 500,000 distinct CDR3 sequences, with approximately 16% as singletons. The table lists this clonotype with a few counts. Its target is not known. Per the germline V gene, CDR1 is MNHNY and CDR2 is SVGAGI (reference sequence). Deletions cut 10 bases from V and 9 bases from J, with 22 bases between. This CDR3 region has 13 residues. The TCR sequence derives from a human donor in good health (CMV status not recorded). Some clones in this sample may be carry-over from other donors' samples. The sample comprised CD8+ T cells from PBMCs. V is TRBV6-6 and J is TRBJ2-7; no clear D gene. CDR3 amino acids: CATIGLDLTGQYF. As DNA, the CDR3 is TGTGCCACCATCGGCCTAGACCTAACCGGGCAGTACTTC.